Shown below are 7 T cell receptor beta chains from a single sample sequenced in a study of T cell repertoires in cytomegalovirus infection. TCRdb re-derived calls from the reads in MiXCR, one entry per CDR3 protein. Here the sample spans approximately 500,000 distinct CDR3 sequences, around 35% being singletons. No antigens are known for them. The sequencing used cultured PBMCs, collected from culture after CMV antigen stimulation. The origin of the receptors is a human donor in good health (CMV status not recorded). Some clones in this sample may be carry-over from other donors' samples.

The chain links TRBV9 to TRBJ1-4; D is uncertain. This CDR3 spans 15 amino acids. The germline V gene has CDR1 SGDLS and CDR2 YYNGEE. V was clipped by 0 bases and J by 3 bases, with 9 bases between them. The DNA for the CDR3 is TGTGCCAGCAGCGTAGGAACCGATTCTAATGAAAAACTGTTTTTT. It translates to CASSVGTDSNEKLFF.

There are a few counts of this clonotype. This sequence joins TRBV6-6 and TRBJ1-4, with TRBD1 identical over 9 bases. The CDR3 runs to 15 residues. The germline gives CDR1 MNHNY, CDR2 SVGAGI (reference sequence). V dropped 7 bases and J dropped 8; count of bases not matched to a gene: 11. The CDR3 loop is CASTAGTGPGEKLFF. Here the CDR3 DNA reads TGTGCCAGCACCGCCGGGACAGGGCCGGGAGAAAAACTGTTTTTT.

This clonotype was counted many times. The rearrangement joins TRBV27 to TRBJ2-1; D call uncertain. Trimming pared 7 bases from V and 0 bases from J, leaving 13 bases between. Germline assignment: CDR1 MNHEY and CDR2 SMNVEV (reference sequence). The CDR3 runs to 15 residues. DNA of the CDR3: TGTGCCAGCATGAAGCAGCGAGCCTCCTACAATGAGCAGTTCTTC. Translation: CASMKQRASYNEQFF.

The rearrangement joins TRBV6-2 or TRBV6-3 to TRBJ1-2; 7 nucleotides match TRBD1. The CDR3 has 14 residues. Germline values: CDR1 MNHEY, CDR2 SVGEGT. Trimming at V came to 7 bases and at J to 6 bases, leaving 11 bases not matched to a gene. The CDR3 region has the DNA TGTGCCAGCAATAAGAACCCCGACAGGGATGGCTACACCTTC. Translating it yields CASNKNPDRDGYTF.

J is TRBJ2-1 and V is TRBV6-1; TRBD2 matches at 14 bases. Per the germline V gene, CDR1 is MNHNS and CDR2 is SASEGT. There are 18 residues in the CDR3. J lost 8 bases, V lost 5 bases, and 14 bases had no gene match. The CDR3: CASSRNPGTSGSLHEQFF. The CDR3 DNA is TGTGCCAGCAGTCGCAATCCCGGGACTAGCGGGAGTCTGCATGAGCAGTTCTTC.

The CDR3: CAIRASGTNEQFF. CDR3 nucleotide sequence: TGTGCCATCAGGGCTAGCGGGACAAATGAGCAGTTCTTC. The chain is built from TRBV10-3 and TRBJ2-1; TRBD2 matches 9 bases. CDR3 length: 13 residues. V shed 6 bases, J shed 7 bases, and the junction held 4 bases outside the gene matches. CDR1 is ENHRY, CDR2 SYGVKD, per germline.

The rearrangement links TRBV14 to TRBJ2-1; TRBD2 matches at 14 bases. This CDR3 is 15 amino acids long. J gave up 9 bases and V 4 bases, and 5 bases lay outside the gene matches. The V gene's germline CDR1 is SGHDN and CDR2 FVKESK. The CDR3 spells CASSPGLAGGAEQFF. The CDR3 coding sequence is TGTGCCAGCAGCCCCGGACTAGCGGGAGGCGCTGAGCAGTTCTTC.